The 2 T cell receptor beta chains listed next were all sequenced from one sample in a study of T cells in Graves' hyperthyroidism and ophthalmopathy. RNA transcripts provided the source from which TCR beta CDR3 regions were amplified. TCR CDR3 regions were first amplified by RT-PCR with HTBI primers. TCRdb re-derived calls from the multiplex PCR reads in MiXCR, one entry per CDR3 protein. The sample has roughly 740,000 distinct CDR3 sequences, 16% seen once. Sequences were obtained from blood. The receptors were gathered from a man between 18 and 29 years old with Graves' hyperthyroidism.

This clonotype was observed at least ten times. The V and J genes are TRBV2 and TRBJ2-7, with D possibly TRBD2 on 5 matching bases. Trimming pared 2 bases from V and 1 base from J, leaving 9 bases between. Germline lookup yields CDR1 SNHLY and CDR2 FYNNEI. The CDR3 consists of 14 residues. The CDR3: CASSETRTSYEQYF. CDR3 nucleotides: TGTGCCAGCAGTGAAACTCGGACTTCCTACGAGCAGTACTTC.

Many counts were recorded for this clonotype. The CDR3 sequence: CASSDSQGDEKLFF. The CDR3 region has the DNA TGTGCCAGCAGTGATTCGCAGGGCGATGAAAAACTGTTTTTT. The rearrangement links TRBV2 to TRBJ1-4, with a tentative D call TRBD1 (5 bases). The CDR3 has 14 amino acids. CDR1 and CDR2 from the germline V gene are SNHLY and FYNNEI. The germline V and J ends were trimmed by 3 bases and 6 bases, with 11 bases remaining between them.